A selection of T cell receptor beta chains follows, all from one sample in a study of shared clonotypes between healthy human individuals. The method was immunoSEQ multiplex PCR; TCRdb's version includes in-frame clones alone and lacks a portion of them. Of 2 million to 2.5 million clones listed, approximately 95% are singletons. Source material: naive CD4+ T cells sorted from blood. Receptor source: a man between 18 and 29 years old in good health. Each CDR3 is given with its conserved first and last residue. Fields, in order: D gene, clone size, J gene, V gene, CDR3 DNA, CDR3 protein. A D gene is named only where the DNA matches it firmly. Some rows mark clone size as missing; the rest say once, few, many or name a class of expanded clone.

>TRBD2|-|TRBJ2-7|TRBV4-3
TGCGCCAGCAGCCAAGTATTAGCGGGGGCCTACGAGCAGTACTTC
CASSQVLAGAYEQYF
>-|-|TRBJ2-7|TRBV6-6
TGTGCCAGCAGTCCTCAGGGGCCCCCCGGCGAGCAGTACTTC
CASSPQGPPGEQYF
>-|-|TRBJ1-2|TRBV6-4
TGTGCCAGCAGTGCCTCCCCTAGCTATGGCTACACCTTC
CASSASPSYGYTF
>-|once|TRBJ1-2|TRBV10-3
TGTGCCATCAGTGATAAGATATTCTATGGCTACACCTTC
CAISDKIFYGYTF
>TRBD2|-|TRBJ2-1|TRBV29-1
TGCAGCGTTGGGGCTAGCGGACCTTACAATGAGCAGTTCTTC
CSVGASGPYNEQFF
>TRBD1|-|TRBJ2-4|TRBV7-9
TGTGCCAGCAGCTTTACGCTACTTGGACAGGGAACTAACATTCAGTACTTC
CASSFTLLGQGTNIQYF
>-|-|TRBJ2-5|TRBV9
TGTGCCAGCAGCGTCGGACTACCTGGGGAGACCCAGTACTTC
CASSVGLPGETQYF
>-|once|TRBJ2-5|TRBV6-1
TGTGCCACGTACTCCGGGGATTTACCCGCACAGGCCCAGTACTTC
CATYSGDLPAQAQYF
>-|-|TRBJ1-1|TRBV6-5
TGTGCCAGCACCGACCTATTAGGGGCAACTGAAGCTTTCTTT
CASTDLLGATEAFF
>-|-|TRBJ1-1|TRBV7-3
TGTGCCAGCAGCTTACAGGGGATAGGCACTGAAGCTTTCTTT
CASSLQGIGTEAFF
>-|-|TRBJ2-4|TRBV5-6
TGTGCCAGCAGCTTGAGAGGGGTTAAAAACATTCAGTACTTC
CASSLRGVKNIQYF
>-|-|TRBJ1-4|TRBV6-1
TGTGCCAGCAGGAAGGCGGTAGGGACAGAAAAACTGTTTTTT
CASRKAVGTEKLFF
>-|-|TRBJ1-2|TRBV19
TGTGCCAGTAGTCCAGAATGGGGACCGGGGGCCTATGGCTACACCTTC
CASSPEWGPGAYGYTF
>TRBD2|-|TRBJ2-3|TRBV4-3
TGCGCCAGCAGCCAAGGACTAGCGGGAGGGCCGAATACGCAGTATTTT
CASSQGLAGGPNTQYF
>-|-|TRBJ2-7|TRBV6-6
TGTGCCAGCAGTTCCATGGAAAGGGGTGGCTCCTACGAGCAGTACTTC
CASSSMERGGSYEQYF
>-|-|TRBJ1-2|TRBV30
TGTGCCTGGGGAAGACAGGAAGCTAACTATGGCTACACCTTC
CAWGRQEANYGYTF
>-|once|TRBJ2-3|TRBV5-8
TGTGCCAGCAGCTTTGTAAGGGGAGATACGCAGTATTTT
CASSFVRGDTQYF
>-|-|TRBJ2-3|TRBV18
TGTGCCAGCTCACCAAGCCTCACAGATACGCAGTATTTT
CASSPSLTDTQYF